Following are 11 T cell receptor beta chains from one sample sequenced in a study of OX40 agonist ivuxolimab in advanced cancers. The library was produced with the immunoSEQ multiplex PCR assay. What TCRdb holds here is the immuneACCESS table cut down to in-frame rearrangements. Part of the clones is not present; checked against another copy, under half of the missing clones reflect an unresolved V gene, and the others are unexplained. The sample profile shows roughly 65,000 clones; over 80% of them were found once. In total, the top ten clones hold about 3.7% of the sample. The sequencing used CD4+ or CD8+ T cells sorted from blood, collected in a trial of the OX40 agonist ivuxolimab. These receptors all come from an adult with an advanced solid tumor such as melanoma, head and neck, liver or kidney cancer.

CDR3 protein: CASRQAYEQYF. CDR3 DNA: TGTGCCAGCCGACAGGCCTACGAGCAGTACTTC. This sequence joins TRBV6-5 and TRBJ2-7, with D possibly TRBD1 on 6 matching bases. The germline V gene encodes CDR1 MNHEY and CDR2 SVGAGI. Trimming left V 8 bases short and J 2 bases short, with 7 bases between. The CDR3 totals 11 residues.

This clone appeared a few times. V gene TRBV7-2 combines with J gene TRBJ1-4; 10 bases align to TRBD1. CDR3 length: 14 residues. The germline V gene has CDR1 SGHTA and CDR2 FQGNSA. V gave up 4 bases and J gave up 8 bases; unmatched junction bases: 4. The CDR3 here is CASSSDRGREKLFF. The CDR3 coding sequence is TGTGCCAGCAGCTCGGACAGGGGGAGAGAAAAACTGTTTTTT.

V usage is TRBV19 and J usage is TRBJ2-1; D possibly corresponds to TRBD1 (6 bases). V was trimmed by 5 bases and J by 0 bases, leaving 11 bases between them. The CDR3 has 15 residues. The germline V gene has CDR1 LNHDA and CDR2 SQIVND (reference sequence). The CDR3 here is CASSAGQLSYNEQFF. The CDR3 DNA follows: TGTGCCAGTAGTGCAGGACAGCTCTCCTACAATGAGCAGTTCTTC.

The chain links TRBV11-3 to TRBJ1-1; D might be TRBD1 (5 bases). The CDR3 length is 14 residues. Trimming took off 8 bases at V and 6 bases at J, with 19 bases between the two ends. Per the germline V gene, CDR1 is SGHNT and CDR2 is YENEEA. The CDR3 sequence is CASAHRGQGPEAFF. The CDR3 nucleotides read TGTGCCAGCGCCCACCGTGGCCAGGGACCTGAAGCTTTCTTT. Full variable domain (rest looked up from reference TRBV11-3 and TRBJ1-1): EAGVVQSPRYKIIEKKQPVAFWCNPISGHNTLYWYLQNLGQGPELLIRYENEEAVDDSQLPKDRFSAERLKGVDSTLKIQPAELGDSAVYLCASAHRGQGPEAFFGQGTRLTVV.

This CDR3 reads CASSALGTDNEQFF. The CDR3 DNA is TGTGCCAGCAGTGCCCTCGGGACAGACAATGAGCAGTTCTTC. This chain joins TRBV27 and TRBJ2-1, with 7 bases fitting TRBD1. The CDR3 length is 14 residues. With 5 bases clipped from V and 5 bases from J, the junction kept 6 bases outside the gene matches. The germline V gene has CDR1 MNHEY and CDR2 SMNVEV (reference sequence).

CDR3 amino acids: CASSFSTWDRAYEQYF. The CDR3 nucleotides read TGTGCCAGCAGCTTCTCAACCTGGGACAGGGCCTACGAGCAGTACTTC. V gene TRBV11-2 combines with J gene TRBJ2-7, with 9 bases fitting TRBD1. The V gene's germline CDR1 is SGHAT and CDR2 FQNNGV. This CDR3 has 16 amino acids. V lost 3 bases, J lost 2 bases, and 8 bases stayed unmatched.

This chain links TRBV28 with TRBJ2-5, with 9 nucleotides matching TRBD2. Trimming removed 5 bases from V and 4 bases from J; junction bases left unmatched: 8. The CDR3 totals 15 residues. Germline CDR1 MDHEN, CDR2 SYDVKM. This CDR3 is CASSTIAGEAETQYF. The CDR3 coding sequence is TGTGCCAGCAGTACTATAGCGGGAGAAGCAGAGACCCAGTACTTC.

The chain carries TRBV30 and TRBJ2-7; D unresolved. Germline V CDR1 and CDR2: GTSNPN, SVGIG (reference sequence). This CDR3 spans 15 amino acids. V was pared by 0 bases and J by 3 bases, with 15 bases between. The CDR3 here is CAWSVSSRLLYEQYF. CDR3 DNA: TGTGCCTGGAGTGTAAGTTCGCGACTTCTCTACGAGCAGTACTTC.

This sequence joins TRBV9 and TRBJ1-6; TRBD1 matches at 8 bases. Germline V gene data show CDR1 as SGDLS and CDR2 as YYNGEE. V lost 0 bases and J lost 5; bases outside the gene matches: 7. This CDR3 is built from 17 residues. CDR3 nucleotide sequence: TGTGCCAGCAGCGTAGGACCTTTGACAGGGGATAATTCACCCCTCCACTTT. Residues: CASSVGPLTGDNSPLHF.

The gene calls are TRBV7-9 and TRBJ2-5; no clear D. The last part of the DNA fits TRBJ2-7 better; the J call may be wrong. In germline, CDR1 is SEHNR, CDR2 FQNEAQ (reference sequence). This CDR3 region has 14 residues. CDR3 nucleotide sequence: TGTGCCAGCAGCTTAGAAGAAGGAAGGGACGAGCAGTACTTC. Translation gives CASSLEEGRDEQYF.

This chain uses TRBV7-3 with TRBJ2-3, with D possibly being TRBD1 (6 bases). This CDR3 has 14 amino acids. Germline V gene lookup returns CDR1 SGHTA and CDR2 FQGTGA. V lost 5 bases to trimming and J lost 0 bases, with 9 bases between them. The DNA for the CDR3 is TGTGCCAGCAGCCAACAGGGAAGCACAGATACGCAGTATTTT. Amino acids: CASSQQGSTDTQYF. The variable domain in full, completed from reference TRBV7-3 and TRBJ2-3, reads GAGVSQTPSNKVTEKGKYVELRCDPISGHTALYWYRQSLGQGPEFLIYFQGTGAADDSGLPNDRFFAVRPEGSVSTLKIQRTERGDSAVYLCASSQQGSTDTQYFGPGTRLTVL.